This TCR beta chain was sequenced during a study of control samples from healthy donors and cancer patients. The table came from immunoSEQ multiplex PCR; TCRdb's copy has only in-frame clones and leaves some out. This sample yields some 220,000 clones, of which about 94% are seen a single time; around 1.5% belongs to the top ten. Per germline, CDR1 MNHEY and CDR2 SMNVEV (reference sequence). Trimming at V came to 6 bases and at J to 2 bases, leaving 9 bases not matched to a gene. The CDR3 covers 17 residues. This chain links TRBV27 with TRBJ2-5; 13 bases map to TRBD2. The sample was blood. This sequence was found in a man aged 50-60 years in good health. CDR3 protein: CASRTLGLAGDQETQYF. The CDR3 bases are TGTGCCAGCAGAACCTTAGGACTAGCGGGGGATCAAGAGACCCAGTACTTC.